The clone carrying this T cell receptor (beta chain) turned up a few times. Its antigen is as yet unknown. This entry is derived from a study of blood T cells in healthy people across ages. Whole-study results and caveats: Changes seen in expanded clonotypes were possibly confounded by donor CMV status left unknown.

With a J-beta primer mix and a sample-barcoded 5' primer, a second PCR ran 7 to 11 cycles. TCRdb reanalysed the 5' RACE reads using MiXCR and keeps one entry per CDR3 protein. The repertoire consists of under 850,000 distinct CDR3 sequences, with roughly 35% occurring once and the leading ten covering over 10%. The CDR3 consists of 14 residues. Trimming pared 4 bases from V and 7 bases from J, leaving 16 bases between. The germline V gene encodes CDR1 SGHRS and CDR2 YFSETQ. The V call is TRBV5-1, the J call TRBJ2-3, with D hard to call. This receptor was taken from a man between 18 and 35 years old in good health. The source material was blood. The CDR3 sequence is CASSAIGRDNTQYF. In nucleotides, the CDR3 is TGCGCCAGCAGCGCGATAGGGCGAGACAATACGCAGTATTTT.